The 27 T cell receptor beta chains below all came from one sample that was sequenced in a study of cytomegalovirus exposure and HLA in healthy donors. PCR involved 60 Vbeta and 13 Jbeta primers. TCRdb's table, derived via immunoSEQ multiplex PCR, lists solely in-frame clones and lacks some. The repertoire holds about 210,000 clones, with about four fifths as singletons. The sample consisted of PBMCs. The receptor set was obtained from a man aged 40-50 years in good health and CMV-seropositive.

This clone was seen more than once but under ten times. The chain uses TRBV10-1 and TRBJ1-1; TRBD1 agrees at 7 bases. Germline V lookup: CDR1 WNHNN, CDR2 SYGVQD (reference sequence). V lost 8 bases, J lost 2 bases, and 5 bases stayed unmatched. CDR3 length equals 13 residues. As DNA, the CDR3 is TGCGCCAGCTCCGGACAGGCTAACACTGAAGCTTTCTTT. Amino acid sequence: CASSGQANTEAFF.

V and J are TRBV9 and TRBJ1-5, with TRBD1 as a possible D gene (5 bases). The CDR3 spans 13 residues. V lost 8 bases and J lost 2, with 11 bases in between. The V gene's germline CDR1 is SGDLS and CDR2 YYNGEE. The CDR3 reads CASGGNGNQPQHF. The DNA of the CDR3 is TGTGCCAGTGGGGGGAACGGCAATCAGCCCCAGCATTTT.

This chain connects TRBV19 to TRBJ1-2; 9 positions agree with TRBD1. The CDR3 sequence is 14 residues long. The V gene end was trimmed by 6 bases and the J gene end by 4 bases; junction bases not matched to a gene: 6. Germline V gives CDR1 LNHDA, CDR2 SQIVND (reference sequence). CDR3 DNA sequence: TGTGCCAGTAGAGGGACAGGGCTTCGCTATGGCTACACCTTC. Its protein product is CASRGTGLRYGYTF.

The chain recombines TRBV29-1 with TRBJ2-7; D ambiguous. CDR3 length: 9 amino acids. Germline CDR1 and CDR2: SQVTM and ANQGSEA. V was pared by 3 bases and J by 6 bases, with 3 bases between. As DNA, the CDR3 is TGCAGCGTTGATAGCGAGCAGTACTTC. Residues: CSVDSEQYF.

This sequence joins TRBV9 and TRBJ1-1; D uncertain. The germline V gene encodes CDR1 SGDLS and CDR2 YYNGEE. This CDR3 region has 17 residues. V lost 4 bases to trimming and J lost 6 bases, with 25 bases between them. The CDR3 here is CASSFIPLAGGMAEAFF. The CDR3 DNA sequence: TGTGCCAGCAGCTTCATCCCACTGGCAGGAGGTATGGCTGAAGCTTTCTTT.

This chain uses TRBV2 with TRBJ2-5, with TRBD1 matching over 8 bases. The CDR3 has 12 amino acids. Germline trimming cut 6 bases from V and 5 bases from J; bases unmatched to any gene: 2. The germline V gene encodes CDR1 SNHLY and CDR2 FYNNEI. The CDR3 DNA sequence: TGTGCCAGCAGGGACAGGGATGAGACCCAGTACTTC. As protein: CASRDRDETQYF.

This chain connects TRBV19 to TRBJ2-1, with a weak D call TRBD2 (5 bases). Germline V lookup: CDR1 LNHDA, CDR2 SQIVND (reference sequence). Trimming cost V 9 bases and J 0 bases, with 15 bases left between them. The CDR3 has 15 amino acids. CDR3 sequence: CASSLQRSSYNEQFF. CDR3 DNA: TGTGCCAGCTCCCTCCAGCGGAGCTCCTACAATGAGCAGTTCTTC.

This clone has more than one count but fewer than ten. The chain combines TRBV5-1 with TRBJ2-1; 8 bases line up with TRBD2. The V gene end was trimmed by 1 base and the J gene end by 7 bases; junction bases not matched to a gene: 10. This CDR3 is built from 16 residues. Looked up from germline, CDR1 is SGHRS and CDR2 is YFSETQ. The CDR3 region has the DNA TGCGCCAGCAGCTTGACGACTAGCGAGACAGGTAATGAGCAGTTCTTC. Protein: CASSLTTSETGNEQFF.

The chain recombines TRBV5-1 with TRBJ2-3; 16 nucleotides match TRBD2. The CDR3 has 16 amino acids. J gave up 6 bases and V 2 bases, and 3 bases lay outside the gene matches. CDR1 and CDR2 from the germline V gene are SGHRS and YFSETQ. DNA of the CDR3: TGCGCCAGCAGCTTAGGGACTAGCGGGAGGGTGGATACGCAGTATTTT. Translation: CASSLGTSGRVDTQYF. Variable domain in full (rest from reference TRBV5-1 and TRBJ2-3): KAGVTQTPRYLIKTRGQQVTLSCSPISGHRSVSWYQQTPGQGLQFLFEYFSETQRNKGNFPGRFSGRQFSNSRSEMNVSTLELGDSALYLCASSLGTSGRVDTQYFGPGTRLTVL.

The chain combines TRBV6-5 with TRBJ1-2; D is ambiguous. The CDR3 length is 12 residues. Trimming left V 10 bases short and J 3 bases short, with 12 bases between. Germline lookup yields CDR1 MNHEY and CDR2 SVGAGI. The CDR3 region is CATTAGHYGYTF. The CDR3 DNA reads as TGTGCCACCACGGCAGGCCACTATGGCTACACCTTC.

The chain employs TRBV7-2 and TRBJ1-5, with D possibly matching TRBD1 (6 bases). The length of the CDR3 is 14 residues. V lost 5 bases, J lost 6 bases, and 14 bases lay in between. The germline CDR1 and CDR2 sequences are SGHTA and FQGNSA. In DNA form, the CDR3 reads TGTGCCAGCAGCGTTGGTGGGGGCGGTCAGCCCCAGCATTTT. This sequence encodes CASSVGGGGQPQHF.

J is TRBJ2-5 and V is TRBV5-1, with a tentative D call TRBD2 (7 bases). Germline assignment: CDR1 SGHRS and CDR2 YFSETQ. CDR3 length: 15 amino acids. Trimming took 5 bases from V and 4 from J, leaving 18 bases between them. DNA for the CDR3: TGCGCCAGCAGTGGGGGACTCGGGGGGCGAGAGACCCAGTACTTC. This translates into CASSGGLGGRETQYF.

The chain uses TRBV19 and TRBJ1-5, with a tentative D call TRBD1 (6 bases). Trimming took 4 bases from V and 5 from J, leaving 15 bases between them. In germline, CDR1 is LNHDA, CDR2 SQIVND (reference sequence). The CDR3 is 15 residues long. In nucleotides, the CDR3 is TGTGCCAGTAGTACCCATGACAGGTGGGATCAGCCCCAGCATTTT. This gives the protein CASSTHDRWDQPQHF.

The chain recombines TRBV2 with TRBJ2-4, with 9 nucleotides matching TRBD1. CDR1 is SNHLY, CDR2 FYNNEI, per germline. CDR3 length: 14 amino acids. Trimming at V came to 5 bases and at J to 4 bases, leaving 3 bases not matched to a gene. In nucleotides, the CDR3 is TGTGCCAGCAGTTTTGACAGGGGGAAAAACATTCAGTACTTC. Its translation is CASSFDRGKNIQYF.

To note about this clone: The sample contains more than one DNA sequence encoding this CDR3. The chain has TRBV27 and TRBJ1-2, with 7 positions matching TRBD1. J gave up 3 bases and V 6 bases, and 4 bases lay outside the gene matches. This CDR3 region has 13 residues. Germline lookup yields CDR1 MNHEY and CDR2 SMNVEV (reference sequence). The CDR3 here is CASSLTGDYGYTF. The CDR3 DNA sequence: TGTGCCAGCAGCCTAACAGGGGACTATGGCTACACCTTC.

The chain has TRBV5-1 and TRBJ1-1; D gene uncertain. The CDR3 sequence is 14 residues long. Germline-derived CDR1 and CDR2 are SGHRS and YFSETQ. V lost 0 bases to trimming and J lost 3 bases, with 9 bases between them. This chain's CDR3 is CASSLGPRDTEAFF. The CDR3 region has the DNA TGCGCCAGCAGCTTGGGGCCGAGGGACACTGAAGCTTTCTTT.

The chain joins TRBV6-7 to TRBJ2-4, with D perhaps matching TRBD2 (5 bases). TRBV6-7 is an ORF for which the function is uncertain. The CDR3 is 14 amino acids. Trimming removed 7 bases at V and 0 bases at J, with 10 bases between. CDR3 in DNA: TGTGCCAGCACCCCAGAGGGAGCCAAAAACATTCAGTACTTC. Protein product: CASTPEGAKNIQYF.

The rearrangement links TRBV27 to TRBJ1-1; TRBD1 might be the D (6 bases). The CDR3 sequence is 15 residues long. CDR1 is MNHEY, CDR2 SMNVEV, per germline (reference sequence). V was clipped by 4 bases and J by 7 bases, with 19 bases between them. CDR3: CASSWGGPDYSEAFF. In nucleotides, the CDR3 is TGTGCCAGCAGTTGGGGGGGCCCGGATTATAGTGAAGCTTTCTTT.

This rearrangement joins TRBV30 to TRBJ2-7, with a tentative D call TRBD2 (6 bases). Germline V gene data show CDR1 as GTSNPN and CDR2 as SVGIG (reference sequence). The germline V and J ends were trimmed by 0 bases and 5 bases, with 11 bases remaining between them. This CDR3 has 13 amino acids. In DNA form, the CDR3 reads TGTGCCTGGAGTGTGACTAGTCGAGACGAGCAGTACTTC. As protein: CAWSVTSRDEQYF.

CDR3 in amino acids: CASSPITGITDTQYF. The CDR3 bases are TGTGCCAGCTCACCGATTACAGGTATCACAGATACGCAGTATTTT. This chain links TRBV18 with TRBJ2-3; D may be TRBD1 (5 bases). Germline V gene lookup returns CDR1 KGHSH and CDR2 LQKENI. Trimming took 3 bases from V and 2 from J, leaving 12 bases between them. There are 15 residues in the CDR3.

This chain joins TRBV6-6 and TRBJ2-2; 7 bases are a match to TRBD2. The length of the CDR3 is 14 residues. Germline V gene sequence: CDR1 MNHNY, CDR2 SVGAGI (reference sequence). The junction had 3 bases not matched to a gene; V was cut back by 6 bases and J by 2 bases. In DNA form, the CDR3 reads TGTGCCAGCAGCGCTAGCGGAAACACCGGGGAGCTGTTTTTT. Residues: CASSASGNTGELFF.

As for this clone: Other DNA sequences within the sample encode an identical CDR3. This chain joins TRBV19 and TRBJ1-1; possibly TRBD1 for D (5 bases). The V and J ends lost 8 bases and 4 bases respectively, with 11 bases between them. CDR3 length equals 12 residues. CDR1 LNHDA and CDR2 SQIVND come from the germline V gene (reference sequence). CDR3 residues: CASRSGGTEAFF. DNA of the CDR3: TGTGCCAGTCGGTCGGGGGGCACTGAAGCTTTCTTT.

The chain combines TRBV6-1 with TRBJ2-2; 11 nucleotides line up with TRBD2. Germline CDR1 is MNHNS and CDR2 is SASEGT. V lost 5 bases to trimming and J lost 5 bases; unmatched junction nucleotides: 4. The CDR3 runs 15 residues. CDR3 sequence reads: CASSSGTSGTGELFF. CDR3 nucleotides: TGTGCCAGCAGTTCCGGGACTAGCGGAACCGGGGAGCTGTTTTTT.

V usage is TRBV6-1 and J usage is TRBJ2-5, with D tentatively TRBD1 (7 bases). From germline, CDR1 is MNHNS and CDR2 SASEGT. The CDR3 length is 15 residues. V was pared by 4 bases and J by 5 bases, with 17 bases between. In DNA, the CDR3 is TGTGCCAGCAGTGGACAGGGCACCCGGGAGGAGACCCAGTACTTC. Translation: CASSGQGTREETQYF.

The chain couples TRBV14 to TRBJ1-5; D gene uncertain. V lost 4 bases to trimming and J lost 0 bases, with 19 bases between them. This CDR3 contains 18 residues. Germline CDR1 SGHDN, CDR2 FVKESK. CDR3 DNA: TGTGCCAGCAGCCCCCCCTGGCGAGGGAGACTTAGCAATCAGCCCCAGCATTTT. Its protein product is CASSPPWRGRLSNQPQHF.

As DNA, the CDR3 is TGCGCCAGCAGCCAAGATTCGAGACTAGCGGGGTACAATGAGCAGTTCTTC. It encodes CASSQDSRLAGYNEQFF. The rearrangement links TRBV4-1 to TRBJ2-1; 11 bases are shared with TRBD2. Germline V CDR1 and CDR2: MGHRA, YSYEKL. This CDR3 region has 17 residues. V trimming: 0 bases; J trimming: 4 bases; junction bases outside the gene matches: 5.

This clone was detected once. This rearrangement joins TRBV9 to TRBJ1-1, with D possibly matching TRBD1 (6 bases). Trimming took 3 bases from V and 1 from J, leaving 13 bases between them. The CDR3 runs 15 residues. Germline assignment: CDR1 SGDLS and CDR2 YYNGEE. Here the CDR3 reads CASSGPGTWNTEAFF. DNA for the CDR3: TGTGCCAGCAGCGGTCCCGGGACATGGAACACTGAAGCTTTCTTT. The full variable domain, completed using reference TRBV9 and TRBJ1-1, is DSGVTQTPKHLITATGQRVTLRCSPRSGDLSVYWYQQSLDQGLQFLIQYYNGEERAKGNILERFSAQQFPDLHSELNLSSLELGDSALYFCASSGPGTWNTEAFFGQGTRLTVV.